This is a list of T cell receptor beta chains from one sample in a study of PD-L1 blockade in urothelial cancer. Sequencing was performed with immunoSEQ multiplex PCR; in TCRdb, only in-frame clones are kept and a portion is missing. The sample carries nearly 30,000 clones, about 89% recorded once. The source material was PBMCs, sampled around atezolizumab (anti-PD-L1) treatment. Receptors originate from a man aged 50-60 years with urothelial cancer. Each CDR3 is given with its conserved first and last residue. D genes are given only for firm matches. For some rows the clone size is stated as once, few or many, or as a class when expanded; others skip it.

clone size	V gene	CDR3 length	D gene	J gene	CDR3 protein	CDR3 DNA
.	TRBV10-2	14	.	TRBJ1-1	CASTERVGYTEAFF	TGCGCCAGCACCGAGAGGGTGGGGTACACTGAAGCTTTCTTT
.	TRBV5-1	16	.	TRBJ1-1	CASSFGTPGENTEAFF	TGCGCCAGCAGCTTTGGGACCCCGGGGGAGAACACTGAAGCTTTCTTT
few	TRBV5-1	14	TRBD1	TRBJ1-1	CASSGGQLNTEAFF	TGCGCCAGCAGCGGGGGACAGTTGAACACTGAAGCTTTCTTT
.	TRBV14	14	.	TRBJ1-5	CASSQFRDNQPQHF	TGTGCCAGCAGCCAATTCAGGGATAATCAGCCCCAGCATTTT
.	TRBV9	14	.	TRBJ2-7	CASSFLASGYEQYF	TGTGCCAGCAGCTTTCTAGCCTCCGGTTACGAGCAGTACTTC
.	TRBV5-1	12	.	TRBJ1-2	CASSLGGGGTSF	TGCGCCAGCAGCTTGGGAGGAGGAGGGACCTCCTTC
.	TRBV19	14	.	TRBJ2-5	CASSQPGLGETQYF	TGTGCCAGTAGTCAGCCAGGACTGGGGGAGACCCAGTACTTC
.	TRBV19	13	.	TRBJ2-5	CASSNWGEETQYF	TGTGCCAGTAGTAATTGGGGCGAGGAGACCCAGTACTTC
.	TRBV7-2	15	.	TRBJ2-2	CASSLDRANTGELFF	TGTGCCAGCAGCTTAGATCGGGCGAACACCGGGGAGCTGTTTTTT
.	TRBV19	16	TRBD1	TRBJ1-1	CASSTRQGLGGTEAFF	TGTGCCAGTAGTACTCGACAGGGGCTGGGGGGCACTGAAGCTTTCTTT
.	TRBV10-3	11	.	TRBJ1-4	CASASDEKLFF	TGTGCCAGCGCGTCGGATGAAAAACTGTTTTTT
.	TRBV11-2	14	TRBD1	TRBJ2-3	CASSPTGGVDTQYF	TGTGCCAGCAGTCCGACAGGGGGTGTAGATACGCAGTATTTT
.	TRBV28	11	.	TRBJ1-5	CASSPNQPQHF	TGTGCCAGCAGTCCAAATCAGCCCCAGCATTTT
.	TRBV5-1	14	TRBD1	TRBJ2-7	CASSLEGAGNEQYF	TGCGCCAGCAGCTTGGAGGGGGCTGGAAACGAGCAGTACTTC
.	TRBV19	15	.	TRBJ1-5	CASSITVNSNQPQHF	TGTGCCAGTAGTATAACAGTAAATAGCAATCAGCCCCAGCATTTT
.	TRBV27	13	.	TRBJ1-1	CASIPFGGREAFF	TGTGCCAGCATTCCGTTTGGGGGCCGGGAAGCTTTCTTT
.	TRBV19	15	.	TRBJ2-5	CASSIGGQAQETQYF	TGTGCCAGTAGTATAGGGGGACAAGCACAAGAGACCCAGTACTTC
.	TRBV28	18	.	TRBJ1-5	CASSPFAGGSYSNQPQHF	TGTGCCAGCAGTCCCTTCGCTGGGGGCAGCTATAGCAATCAGCCCCAGCATTTT
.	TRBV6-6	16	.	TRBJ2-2	CASSLTGVIGSGELFF	TGTGCCAGCAGTTTAACAGGAGTTATTGGTTCCGGGGAGCTGTTTTTT
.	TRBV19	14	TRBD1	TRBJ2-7	CASSRAGQGAEQYF	TGTGCCAGTAGTCGGGCGGGACAGGGGGCCGAGCAGTACTTC
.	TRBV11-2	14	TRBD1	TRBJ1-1	CASSSGQGHTEAFF	TGTGCCAGCAGCTCCGGACAGGGCCACACTGAAGCTTTCTTT
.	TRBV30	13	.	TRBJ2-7	CAWSVLPGYEQYF	TGTGCCTGGAGTGTATTACCGGGCTACGAGCAGTACTTC
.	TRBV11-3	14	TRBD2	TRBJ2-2	CASSPGWGGGELFF	TGTGCCAGCAGCCCAGGCTGGGGGGGAGGGGAGCTGTTTTTT
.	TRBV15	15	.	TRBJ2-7	CATSRSTRGFDEQYF	TGTGCCACCAGCAGATCCACAAGGGGGTTCGACGAGCAGTACTTC
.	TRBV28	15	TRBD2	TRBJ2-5	CASRLLAGVEETQYF	TGTGCCAGCAGATTACTAGCGGGAGTCGAAGAGACCCAGTACTTC
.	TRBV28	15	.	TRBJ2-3	CASSLRFGRTDTQYF	TGTGCCAGCAGTTTAAGGTTCGGGAGAACAGATACGCAGTATTTT
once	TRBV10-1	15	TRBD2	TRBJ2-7	CASSPIAGETYEQYF	TGCGCCAGCAGTCCTATAGCGGGAGAGACCTACGAGCAGTACTTC
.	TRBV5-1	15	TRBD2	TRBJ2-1	CASSYGSGAYNEQFF	TGCGCCAGCAGCTATGGTAGCGGGGCTTACAATGAGCAGTTCTTC
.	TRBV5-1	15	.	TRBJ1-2	CASSLGSGVPYGYTF	TGCGCCAGCAGCTTGGGTTCGGGGGTTCCTTATGGCTACACCTTC
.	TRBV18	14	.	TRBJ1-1	CASSIRSDTTEAFF	TGTGCCAGCTCAATTCGTTCGGACACCACTGAAGCTTTCTTT
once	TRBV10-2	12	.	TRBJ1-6	CASSEHGSPLHF	TGCGCCAGCAGTGAGCACGGTTCACCCCTCCACTTT
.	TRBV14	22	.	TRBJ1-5	CASSQGNCPGPGAIYSNQPQHF	TGTGCCAGCAGCCAAGGGAACTGTCCTGGTCCAGGGGCGATCTATAGCAATCAGCCCCAGCATTTT
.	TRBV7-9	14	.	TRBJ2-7	CASGYGLWSYEQYF	TGTGCCAGCGGATACGGACTATGGAGCTACGAGCAGTACTTC
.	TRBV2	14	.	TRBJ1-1	CASRTLGVGAEAFF	TGTGCCAGCAGGACTCTTGGAGTGGGAGCAGAAGCTTTCTTT
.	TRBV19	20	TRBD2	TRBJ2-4	CASSIPTSGTRSVAKNIQYF	TGTGCCAGTAGTATCCCGACTAGCGGGACAAGATCTGTAGCCAAAAACATTCAGTACTTC
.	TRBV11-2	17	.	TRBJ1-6	CASSLRGGRSYNSPLHF	TGTGCCAGCAGCTTGAGGGGGGGCCGCTCCTATAATTCACCCCTCCACTTT
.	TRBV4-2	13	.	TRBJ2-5	CASSQGAGETQYF	TGTGCCAGCAGCCAAGGGGCTGGGGAGACCCAGTACTTC
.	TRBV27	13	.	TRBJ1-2	CASTGQGKGGYTF	TGTGCCAGCACCGGTCAGGGGAAGGGTGGCTACACCTTC
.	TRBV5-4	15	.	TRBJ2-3	CASSRGPNPTDTQYF	TGTGCCAGCAGCCGAGGGCCAAACCCCACAGATACGCAGTATTTT
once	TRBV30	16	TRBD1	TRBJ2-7	CAWSVRGQGGSYEQYF	TGTGCCTGGAGTGTACGGGGACAGGGTGGATCCTACGAGCAGTACTTC
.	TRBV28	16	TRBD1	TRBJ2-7	CASSFQLATGSYEQYF	TGTGCCAGCAGTTTCCAACTGGCGACAGGGTCCTACGAGCAGTACTTC
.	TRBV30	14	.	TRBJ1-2	CAWSVWNDGYGYTF	TGTGCCTGGAGTGTTTGGAACGACGGGTATGGCTACACCTTC
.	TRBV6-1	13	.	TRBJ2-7	CASEQVTSYEQYF	TGTGCCAGTGAACAGGTAACCTCCTACGAGCAGTACTTC
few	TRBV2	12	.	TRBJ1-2	CASSQQGDGYTF	TGTGCCAGCAGTCAACAGGGTGACGGCTACACCTTC
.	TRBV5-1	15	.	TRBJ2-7	CASSLLGTSSYEQYF	TGCGCCAGCAGCCTCCTTGGGACTTCTTCCTACGAGCAGTACTTC
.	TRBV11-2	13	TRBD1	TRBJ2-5	CASSSTGPETQYF	TGTGCCAGCAGCTCGACAGGGCCGGAGACCCAGTACTTC
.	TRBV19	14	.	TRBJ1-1	CASSIEAGRRAAFF	TGTGCCAGTAGTATAGAGGCAGGGCGCCGGGCTGCTTTCTTT
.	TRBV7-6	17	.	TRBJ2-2	CASSPLNSPTNTGELFF	TGTGCCAGCAGCCCCCTAAATTCCCCGACAAACACCGGGGAGCTGTTTTTT
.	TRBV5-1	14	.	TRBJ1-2	CASSADSLNYGYTF	TGCGCCAGCAGCGCGGACAGTTTAAACTATGGCTACACCTTC
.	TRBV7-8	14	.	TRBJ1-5	CASSLDMGGQPQHF	TGTGCCAGCAGCTTGGATATGGGGGGTCAGCCCCAGCATTTT
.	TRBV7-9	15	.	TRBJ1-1	CASSLERVSGGRAFF	TGTGCCAGCAGCTTAGAGCGGGTTTCGGGTGGCCGGGCTTTCTTT
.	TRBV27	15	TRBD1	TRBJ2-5	CASRRQGQSWKTQYF	TGTGCCAGCAGGAGACAGGGACAGTCCTGGAAGACCCAGTACTTC
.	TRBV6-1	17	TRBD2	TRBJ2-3	CASSEMGAGGPLDTQYF	TGTGCCAGCAGTGAAATGGGAGCGGGAGGGCCGTTGGATACGCAGTATTTT